Described below is a single TCR beta chain sequence and its context. V lost 3 bases to trimming and J lost 8 bases; unmatched junction nucleotides: 3. CDR1 SGDLS and CDR2 YYNGEE come from the germline V gene. The CDR3 has 13 amino acids. This record belongs to a study of T cells in localized non-small cell lung cancer. Measured with immunoSEQ multiplex PCR; TCRdb has only the in-frame clones, and not every one. The sample includes 70,000 to 90,000 clones, approximately 80% of them seen just once. The clonotype comes from a female donor over 55 with stage I lung adenocarcinoma. The input for sequencing was peripheral blood, taken before any cancer treatment. The chain uses TRBV9 and TRBJ2-4; 9 positions agree with TRBD1. The DNA of the CDR3 is TGTGCCAGCAGCGATCGGACAGGGGACATTCAGTACTTC. Amino acid sequence: CASSDRTGDIQYF.